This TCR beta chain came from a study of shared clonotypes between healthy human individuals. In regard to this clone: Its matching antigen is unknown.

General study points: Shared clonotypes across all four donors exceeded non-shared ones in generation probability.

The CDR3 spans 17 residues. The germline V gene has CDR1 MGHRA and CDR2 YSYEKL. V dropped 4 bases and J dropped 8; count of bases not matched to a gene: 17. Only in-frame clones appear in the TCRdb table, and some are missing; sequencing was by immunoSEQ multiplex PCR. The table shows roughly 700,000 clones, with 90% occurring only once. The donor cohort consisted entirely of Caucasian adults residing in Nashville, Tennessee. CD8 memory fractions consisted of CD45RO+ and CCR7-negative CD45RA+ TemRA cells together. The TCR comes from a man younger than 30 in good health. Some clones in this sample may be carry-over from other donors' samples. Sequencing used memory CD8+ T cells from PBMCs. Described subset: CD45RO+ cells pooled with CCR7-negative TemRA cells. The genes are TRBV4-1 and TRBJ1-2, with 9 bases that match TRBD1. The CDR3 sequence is CASSPTGGLNSMAGYTF. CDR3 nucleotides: TGCGCCAGCAGCCCCACAGGGGGCCTTAACTCTATGGCAGGCTACACCTTC.